The clone carrying this T cell receptor beta chain was picked up many times. The antigen is not known. This specimen belongs to a study of Ad26.COV2.S vaccination and SARS-CoV-2 variants. The assay was immunoSEQ multiplex PCR, and TCRdb's table has in-frame clones only and misses some. The profile covers some 640,000 clones, with 80% to 90% appearing a single time and roughly 1.5% taken by the ten largest. Study-level results: The TCR breadth and depth analyses may have understated or missed part of the total T cell responses. Similar non-spike TCR breadth was seen in vaccine and placebo recipients.

The treatment: approximately 18 received Ad26.COV2.S at low or high dose, single or two shots; about 5 received placebo; per-sample allocation not given. The samples date from day 63 after the first vaccine or placebo injection. In Boston, the donor was an adult between 18-55 years of age. An Ad26 vector that expressed Wuhan-strain SARS-CoV-2 spike constituted the vaccine. The CDR3 extends over 16 amino acids. J was trimmed by 0 bases and V by 3 bases; bases with no gene match: 9. CDR1 and CDR2 from the germline V gene are DFQATT and SNEGSKA (reference sequence). The V and J genes are TRBV20-1 and TRBJ2-7; 9 bases line up with TRBD2. The sample was peripheral blood, taken in a trial of Ad26.COV2.S vaccine versus placebo. The receptor was isolated from a person between 18 and 65 years old who received the Ad26.COV2.S COVID-19 vaccine or a placebo. This CDR3 reads CSASRLAVVSSYEQYF. Written as DNA, the CDR3 is TGCAGTGCTAGTCGACTAGCGGTGGTGAGCTCCTACGAGCAGTACTTC.